This T cell receptor beta chain was documented in a study of PD-1 blockade in mismatch repair-deficient tumors. The overall study: Patients had eleven to twelve mismatch repair-deficient cancer types and were previously treated and progressing. Study observations and caveats: After pembrolizumab, tumor-resident clones rose rapidly, then generally contracted before radiologic responses.

Worth noting for this clone: Its specificity is unknown.

Mismatch repair deficiency was confirmed in all patients, by PCR or immunohistochemistry. CDR3 size: 16 residues. Germline V gene sequence: CDR1 SGHNT, CDR2 YYREEE (reference sequence). Trimming took 4 bases from V and 2 from J; bases not matched to a gene: 4. TCRdb's table, derived via immunoSEQ multiplex PCR, lists solely in-frame clones and lacks some. The sample has over 30,000 clones; 65% to 85% are singletons. The chain has TRBV5-4 and TRBJ2-3, with 13 nucleotides matching TRBD2. Source: PBMCs, taken around 6 weeks after starting pembrolizumab. The TCR sequence derives from an adult with mismatch repair-deficient cancer. The CDR3 DNA reads TGTGCCAGCAGCGCGGGACTAGCGGGGCCCACAGATACGCAGTATTTT. Translation gives CASSAGLAGPTDTQYF.